Each of the 8 T cell receptor beta chains below was sequenced from the same sample in a study of regulatory and conventional T cells in RAG deficiency. The repertoire was sequenced with immunoSEQ multiplex PCR; TCRdb's copy has only in-frame clones and lacks some. Of roughly 32,000 clones listed, roughly 90% are singletons. These data are also associated with another study on regulatory T cells. That work states: The primer mix had 52 TRBV and 13 TRBJ primers.

What was sequenced was CD8+ T cells sorted from blood. These receptors originate from a human donor in good health.

This chain links TRBV5-4 with TRBJ2-7; 9 bases map to TRBD2. The J segment lost 3 bases and the V segment lost 4 bases, leaving 5 bases of the junction unmatched. The CDR3 extends over 14 amino acids. Germline V gene sequence: CDR1 SGHNT, CDR2 YYREEE (reference sequence). CDR3 residues: CASSPGLANYEQYF. The CDR3 region has the DNA TGTGCCAGCAGCCCAGGACTAGCGAACTACGAGCAGTACTTC.

The chain is built from TRBV9 and TRBJ2-3; no clear D gene. This CDR3 is built from 15 residues. Germline V gives CDR1 SGDLS, CDR2 YYNGEE. The ends were cut back, 2 bases at V and 6 bases at J, with 16 bases in the middle. The CDR3 coding sequence is TGTGCCAGCAGCGTTGGCGGCGCGGCAGTGGATACGCAGTATTTT. As protein: CASSVGGAAVDTQYF.

Details on this clone: Being one base from a much bigger clone, this may be a read error. The V call is TRBV6-4, the J call TRBJ2-2; D gene ambiguous. Germline values: CDR1 MRHNA, CDR2 SNTAGT. This CDR3 region has 13 residues. CDR3 amino acids: CAGSEASTGELFF. CDR3 bases: TGTGCCGGCAGTGAAGCTAGCACCGGGGAGCTGTTTTTT.

The chain links TRBV11-2 to TRBJ2-2; D remains unclear. The length of the CDR3 is 12 residues. From germline, CDR1 is SGHAT and CDR2 FQNNGV. Trimming removed 2 bases at V and 8 bases at J, with 6 bases between. The CDR3 loop reads CASSLYPGELFF. The CDR3 coding sequence is TGTGCCAGCAGCTTATATCCAGGGGAGCTGTTTTTT. Looking up the rest from reference TRBV11-2 and TRBJ2-2 gives the full variable domain: EAGVAQSPRYKIIEKRQSVAFWCNPISGHATLYWYQQILGQGPKLLIQFQNNGVVDDSQLPKDRFSAERLKGVDSTLKIQPAKLEDSAVYLCASSLYPGELFFGEGSRLTVL.

The chain couples TRBV11-3 to TRBJ2-1; 10 nucleotides match TRBD1. Per the germline V gene, CDR1 is SGHNT and CDR2 is YENEEA. This CDR3 has 15 residues. The junction had 6 bases not matched to a gene; V was cut back by 4 bases and J by 6 bases. The CDR3 reads CASSSGQGVFNEQFF. DNA for the CDR3: TGTGCCAGCAGCTCAGGACAGGGGGTATTCAATGAGCAGTTCTTC.

The chain combines TRBV7-8 with TRBJ1-2; tentatively, D is TRBD1 (6 bases). Per the germline V gene, CDR1 is SGHVS and CDR2 is FQNEAQ. Trimming stripped 5 bases from V and 4 bases from J, with 14 bases between. The CDR3 is 14 residues long. The CDR3 bases are TGTGCCAGCAGCCTAGGACAGCTAAGCTATGGCTACACCTTC. Residues: CASSLGQLSYGYTF.

This chain joins TRBV6-1 and TRBJ1-1; TRBD1 matches 10 bases. This CDR3 comprises 14 residues. J gave up 5 bases and V 4 bases, and 4 bases lay outside the gene matches. From germline, CDR1 is MNHNS and CDR2 SASEGT. The CDR3 DNA is TGTGCCAGCAGTGTCGACAGGGGGCAAACTGAAGCTTTCTTT. As protein: CASSVDRGQTEAFF.

The chain carries TRBV2 and TRBJ2-7; 10 bases map to TRBD1. Germline CDR1 and CDR2: SNHLY and FYNNEI. V was clipped by 0 bases and J by 3 bases; unmatched bases: 8. This CDR3 is 17 amino acids long. CDR3 protein: CASSEATVDRGFYEQYF. The CDR3 DNA follows: TGTGCCAGCAGTGAAGCAACTGTGGACAGGGGGTTCTACGAGCAGTACTTC.